One T cell receptor beta chain is described in this entry. The antigen is not known. This sample is drawn from a study of beta chain features in type 1 diabetes. General study results and limits: Shorter TCRB CDR3s, moderately but significantly so, were found in Type 1 diabetes patients in all four CD4+ subsets.

Of the isolated RNA, all was reverse transcribed, and so the sequenced material was expressed TCRB transcripts. Measured with immunoSEQ multiplex PCR; TCRdb has only the in-frame clones, and not every one. In the table there are almost 350,000 clones, around 8% of which are singletons. Trimming removed 5 bases from V and 2 bases from J, with 13 bases in between. CDR3 length: 14 residues. Germline loops: CDR1 SGHTA, CDR2 FQGNSA. The chain is built from TRBV7-2 and TRBJ2-7; D is perhaps TRBD1 or TRBD2 (6 bases each). This TCR was sampled from a woman under 30 in good health. Sequenced input: central memory CD4+ T cells from blood. The CDR3 sequence is CASSQQGGAYEQYF. CDR3 nucleotides: TGTGCCAGCAGCCAACAGGGAGGCGCCTACGAGCAGTACTTC. Variable domain in full (rest from reference TRBV7-2 and TRBJ2-7): GAGVSQSPSNKVTEKGKDVELRCDPISGHTALYWYRQSLGQGLEFLIYFQGNSAPDKSGLPSDRFSAERTGGSVSTLTIQRTQQEDSAVYLCASSQQGGAYEQYFGPGTRLTVT.